The sample holds many counts of the clone carrying this T cell receptor (beta chain). As yet, its antigen is unknown. The junction departs from germline at one end; a sequencing error may be responsible. The germline V gene has CDR1 ENHRY and CDR2 SYGVKD. The CDR3 is 13 amino acids. This specimen belongs to a study of T cells in Graves' hyperthyroidism and ophthalmopathy. Points from the study as a whole: Most clonotypes expanded in thyroid above 0.001 were likewise present in blood.

Amplification of TCR beta CDR3 regions used RNA as the template. The HTBI primer set served for first-round RT-PCR of the TCR CDR3. TCRdb independently ran MiXCR on the multiplex PCR reads; one entry per CDR3 protein. The sample consists of around 600,000 distinct CDR3 sequences, about 45% of them appearing once. This receptor was obtained from an adult man with Graves' disease, either hyperthyroidism or ophthalmopathy (not recorded which). The sample taken for sequencing was peripheral blood or thyroid tissue (not recorded which). The genes are TRBV10-3 and TRBJ1-6; D not resolved. The CDR3, as DNA: TGTGCCAGCAGTGAAGTTGGGGATACACCCCTCCACTTT. This encodes CASSEVGDTPLHF.